This TCR beta chain was obtained from a study of T cell responses to AZD1222 COVID-19 vaccine. Findings and limits, study-wide: None of the repertoires were sampled until the peak T cell response had passed. Baseline testing showed seropositivity in only six AZD1222 recipients.

Trimming cost V 6 bases and J 1 base; bases outside gene matches: 3. The length of the CDR3 is 14 residues. Germline loops: CDR1 KGHDR, CDR2 SFDVKD. Data came from immunoSEQ multiplex PCR; TCRdb stores just in-frame clones and leaves some out. Of some 88,000 clones listed, 75% to 95% are singletons. A word on this clone: Its specificity is unknown.

The source is an adult who received the AZD1222 COVID-19 vaccine. This sequence joins TRBV24-1 and TRBJ1-1; 8 bases are a match to TRBD1. The material was peripheral blood, obtained 28 days after the second AZD1222 dose. The CDR3 sequence: CATSPGTGNTEAFF. DNA for the CDR3: TGTGCCACCAGTCCCGGGACAGGGAACACTGAAGCTTTCTTT.